Listed below are T cell receptor beta chains from one sample, sequenced in a study of blood T cell repertoires in COVID-19. Produced via immunoSEQ multiplex PCR; TCRdb's table is partial and in-frame only. Altogether 110,000 to 150,000 clones are present, around 84% being singletons, with the ten largest covering less than 5.5%. Material for sequencing was peripheral blood. These TCRs come from a woman aged 45 to 65 with acute or convalescent COVID-19. CDR3s include the opening cysteine and the closing phenylalanine or tryptophan. Each record gives: D gene, J gene, clone size, V gene, CDR3 length, CDR3 DNA, CDR3 protein. D genes are given only for firm matches. Clone size is stated in some rows and not others, as once, few, many or a class when expanded.

TRBD1 TRBJ1-2 NA TRBV27 13 TGTGCCAGCCGAGGACAGGACTTATATGGCTACACCTTC CASRGQDLYGYTF
NA TRBJ1-6 once TRBV19 14 TGTGCCAGTAGACCCGGGAGCCAGAATTCACCCCTCCACTTT CASRPGSQNSPLHF
NA TRBJ1-6 NA TRBV7-6 17 TGTGCCAGCAGCTTAGAAGTTTTCGGGACTAAGGATTCACCCCTCCACTTT CASSLEVFGTKDSPLHF
NA TRBJ2-3 once TRBV5-8 15 TGTGCCAGCAGCCCTGGGAGGGGGATGTCCGATACGCAGTATTTT CASSPGRGMSDTQYF
TRBD1 TRBJ2-7 once TRBV7-9 14 TGTGCCAGCAGCTCCGGGACAGATTCCTACGAGCAGTACTTC CASSSGTDSYEQYF
TRBD1 TRBJ1-2 NA TRBV2 15 TGTGCCAGCAGTGGCCCCACAGGGGGATTAAATGGCTACACCTTC CASSGPTGGLNGYTF
TRBD1 TRBJ1-2 once TRBV11-2 13 TGTGCCAGCAGCGCCGGGACAGGGAGTGGCTACACCTTC CASSAGTGSGYTF
NA TRBJ2-2 NA TRBV5-1 12 TGCGCCAGCATGACTTCCTCGGGGGAGCTGTTTTTT CASMTSSGELFF
TRBD2 TRBJ2-5 NA TRBV5-5 15 TGTGCCAGCAGCGCCCCCCCGGGGGGTGAAGAGACCCAGTACTTC CASSAPPGGEETQYF
TRBD1 TRBJ2-7 NA TRBV27 14 TGTGCCAGCAGTCCCAGGGACAGGGGTAACGAGCAGTACTTC CASSPRDRGNEQYF
NA TRBJ1-1 NA TRBV18 13 TGTGCCAGCTCGGACAGCCTGAACACTGAAGCTTTCTTT CASSDSLNTEAFF
NA TRBJ1-4 NA TRBV5-1 16 TGCGCCAGCAGCCCTATGCCCCTCGGAGTAAATGAAAAACTGTTTTTT CASSPMPLGVNEKLFF
NA TRBJ1-1 NA TRBV27 15 TGTGCCAGCAGTTTATTTTTTACAGGGTTGGCTGAAGCTTTCTTT CASSLFFTGLAEAFF
TRBD1 TRBJ2-5 NA TRBV5-1 14 TGCGCCAGCAGCCTGGGACAGGGGAAAGAGACCCAGTACTTC CASSLGQGKETQYF
NA TRBJ2-2 NA TRBV29-1 14 TGCAGCGTGAGCCGGACAGCGAACACCGGGGAGCTGTTTTTT CSVSRTANTGELFF
TRBD1 TRBJ1-2 many TRBV6-5 15 TGTGCCAGCAACCCCACAGGGGGCACAAACTATGGCTACACCTTC CASNPTGGTNYGYTF
NA TRBJ1-4 NA TRBV4-3 15 TGCGCCAGCAGCCAAGGGGCTACAACTAATGAAAAACTGTTTTTT CASSQGATTNEKLFF
TRBD1 TRBJ1-6 NA TRBV6-6 16 TGTGCCAGCAGTTACTCGGGGACAGGGAAACAGTCACCCCTCCACTTT CASSYSGTGKQSPLHF
NA TRBJ2-7 NA TRBV18 14 TGTGCCAGCTCACCACGCGGCGGGGTAGGCGAGCAGTACTTC CASSPRGGVGEQYF
NA TRBJ1-2 NA TRBV7-2 14 TGTGCCAGCAGCTCGAGGCAGGGTCAGGATGGCTACACCTTC CASSSRQGQDGYTF
NA TRBJ1-4 NA TRBV11-2 14 TGTGCCAGCAGCTTAGGCGACAGTGGAGAAAAACTGTTTTTT CASSLGDSGEKLFF
NA TRBJ1-5 NA TRBV6-1 16 TGTGCCAGCAGTGAAGTAATGGCAGGGAATAATCAGCCCCAGCATTTT CASSEVMAGNNQPQHF
TRBD2 TRBJ2-5 NA TRBV6-5 16 TGTGCCAGCAGTTCGGGACTAGCGGGTCGGGGAGAGACCCAGTACTTC CASSSGLAGRGETQYF
NA TRBJ1-1 NA TRBV4-2 12 TGTGCCAGCAGCCCACTCGGCGGGGAAGCTTTCTTT CASSPLGGEAFF
NA TRBJ1-2 NA TRBV7-2 12 TGTGCCAGCAGCTCTTCGGGGGGTGGCTACACCTTC CASSSSGGGYTF
NA TRBJ2-3 once TRBV9 15 TGTGCCAGCAGCGCAACAGGGGGGGTTGCAGATACGCAGTATTTT CASSATGGVADTQYF
TRBD1 TRBJ2-5 NA TRBV5-5 13 TGTGCCAGCAGATTGGGACAGCAAGAGACCCAGTACTTC CASRLGQQETQYF
NA TRBJ1-1 NA TRBV19 13 TGTGCCAGCCAAGGAGGGCTTGGCACTGAAGCTTTCTTT CASQGGLGTEAFF